The 27 T cell receptor beta chains in this list originate from one sample, sequenced in a study of shared clonotypes between healthy human individuals. Profiled with immunoSEQ multiplex PCR; TCRdb holds only in-frame clones, not every one. This table has approximately 940,000 clones, over 75% appearing once. Sequenced material: memory CD4+ T cells sorted from blood. Regarding subset: CD45RA-negative fraction. These receptors were taken from a man aged 18 to 30 in good health.

In DNA, the CDR3 is TGCGCCAGCAGCGGACCAACTAGCGGGAGGACAGATACGCAGTATTTT. Protein: CASSGPTSGRTDTQYF. The chain carries TRBV5-1 and TRBJ2-3; TRBD2 agrees at 12 bases. Trimming at V came to 4 bases and at J to 3 bases, leaving 6 bases not matched to a gene. The CDR3 spans 16 residues. Germline V gives CDR1 SGHRS, CDR2 YFSETQ.

Only a few counts were recorded for this clone. The chain has TRBV15 and TRBJ2-5; D possibly corresponds to TRBD1 (6 bases). Matching the DNA end better, TRBJ2-7 makes the J call doubtful. The germline CDR1 and CDR2 sequences are LNHNV and YYDKDF (reference sequence). CDR3 length: 14 amino acids. The CDR3 nucleotides are TGTGCCACCAGCAGAGGACAGGTGACGAACGAGCAGTACTTC. This encodes CATSRGQVTNEQYF.

This rearrangement joins TRBV6-6 to TRBJ2-2; possible D gene TRBD2, 5 bases. The CDR3 has 13 amino acids. Trimming left V 1 base short and J 8 bases short, with 8 bases between. Germline values: CDR1 MNHNY, CDR2 SVGAGI (reference sequence). The CDR3 here is CASSYLREGELFF. CDR3 bases: TGTGCCAGCAGTTACTTAAGGGAGGGGGAGCTGTTTTTT.

The rearrangement joins TRBV7-9 to TRBJ2-3; D not certain. The V end lost 5 bases, the J end lost 2 bases, and 11 bases lay between the germline ends. Germline CDR1 reads SEHNR; CDR2 reads FQNEAQ (reference sequence). This CDR3 is built from 14 residues. The CDR3: CASSAGRYTDTQYF. The CDR3, as DNA: TGTGCCAGCAGCGCCGGACGGTACACAGATACGCAGTATTTT. Full variable domain (outside the CDR3, taken from reference TRBV7-9 and TRBJ2-3): DTGVSQNPRHKITKRGQNVTFRCDPISEHNRLYWYRQTLGQGPEFLTYFQNEAQLEKSRLLSDRFSAERPKGSFSTLEIQRTEQGDSAMYLCASSAGRYTDTQYFGPGTRLTVL.

The chain recombines TRBV2 with TRBJ2-2; D call uncertain. The germline V gene has CDR1 SNHLY and CDR2 FYNNEI. V was clipped by 7 bases and J by 3 bases, with 9 bases between them. The CDR3 is 13 residues long. The DNA of the CDR3 is TGTGCCAGCATCACAGACCACACCGGGGAGCTGTTTTTT. The encoded protein is CASITDHTGELFF.

Remarks on this clone: Other DNA sequences in this sample translate to the same CDR3. The V gene is TRBV9, the J gene TRBJ1-5; D not resolved. Per the germline V gene, CDR1 is SGDLS and CDR2 is YYNGEE. Trimming removed 0 bases at V and 0 bases at J, with 4 bases between. The CDR3 runs to 14 residues. CDR3 protein: CASSVGNSNQPQHF. The CDR3 DNA is TGTGCCAGCAGCGTAGGTAATAGCAATCAGCCCCAGCATTTT.

The chain recombines TRBV4-1 with TRBJ1-3; D is possibly TRBD1 (5 bases). The CDR3 spans 16 residues. The germline V gene encodes CDR1 MGHRA and CDR2 YSYEKL. Trimming pared 2 bases from V and 2 bases from J, leaving 13 bases between. Here the CDR3 DNA reads TGCGCCAGCAGCCAACCCAGGGAGGGTGCTGGAAACACCATATATTTT. This translates into CASSQPREGAGNTIYF.

The V gene is TRBV28, the J gene TRBJ2-5; possibly TRBD1 for D (6 bases). With 4 bases removed from V and 3 bases from J, the gap between germline ends came to 9 bases. The CDR3 extends over 13 amino acids. CDR1 is MDHEN, CDR2 SYDVKM, per germline. The CDR3 is CASSSDREETQYF. CDR3 DNA sequence: TGTGCCAGCAGTTCGGACAGAGAAGAGACCCAGTACTTC.

On this clone itself: Other DNA sequences of this sample code for an identical CDR3. CDR3: CASSLGLGNTGELFF. CDR3 nucleotide sequence: TGTGCCAGCAGCTTAGGTCTCGGAAACACCGGGGAGCTGTTTTTT. The J gene is TRBJ2-2, the V gene TRBV11-2; D gene uncertain. In germline, CDR1 is SGHAT, CDR2 FQNNGV. The CDR3 length is 15 residues. Trimming took off 1 base at V and 2 bases at J, with 8 bases between the two ends.

This chain links TRBV25-1 with TRBJ2-6, with D possibly TRBD1 on 5 matching bases. The V end lost 5 bases, the J end lost 0 bases, and 14 bases lay between the germline ends. Looked up from germline, CDR1 is MGHDK and CDR2 is SYGVNS. The CDR3 sequence is 17 residues long. The CDR3 sequence is CASSRQSPGSGANVLTF. The CDR3 DNA reads TGTGCCAGCAGTAGACAGTCTCCGGGCTCTGGGGCCAACGTCCTGACTTTC.

The rearrangement uses TRBV10-3 and TRBJ2-2, with D possibly matching TRBD2 (6 bases). Germline V lookup: CDR1 ENHRY, CDR2 SYGVKD. The CDR3 sequence is 15 residues long. The germline V and J ends were trimmed by 7 bases and 0 bases, with 12 bases remaining between them. CDR3 loop: CAITGASANTGELFF. The CDR3 DNA reads TGTGCCATCACTGGAGCTAGCGCGAACACCGGGGAGCTGTTTTTT.

This clone was observed once. This chain joins TRBV7-9 and TRBJ2-5; D remains ambiguous. The V and J ends lost 2 bases and 3 bases respectively, with 13 bases between them. Germline V gives CDR1 SEHNR, CDR2 FQNEAQ (reference sequence). The CDR3 totals 15 residues. DNA of the CDR3: TGTGCCAGCAGCTTACTCTTAGACGCGGAAGAGACCCAGTACTTC. Its protein is CASSLLLDAEETQYF.

The genes are TRBV4-1 and TRBJ2-7; 7 bases agree with TRBD1. In germline, CDR1 is MGHRA, CDR2 YSYEKL. After removal of 4 bases from V and 6 bases from J, the junction contained 12 bases not matched to a gene. This CDR3 is 15 amino acids long. The CDR3 sequence: CASSPIGDRDPEQYF. CDR3 bases: TGCGCCAGCAGCCCGATTGGAGACAGGGATCCCGAGCAGTACTTC.

The genes are TRBV5-1 and TRBJ2-7, with 10 bases fitting TRBD1. Germline loops: CDR1 SGHRS, CDR2 YFSETQ. This CDR3 spans 15 amino acids. V was pared by 4 bases and J by 5 bases, with 9 bases of the junction left unmatched. CDR3 loop: CASSIAGQGFHEQYF. The CDR3 DNA sequence: TGCGCCAGCAGCATTGCGGGACAGGGGTTCCACGAGCAGTACTTC.

This sequence joins TRBV7-2 and TRBJ2-7; D is perhaps TRBD2 (6 bases). There are 15 residues in the CDR3. Germline V lookup: CDR1 SGHTA, CDR2 FQGNSA. V was pared by 0 bases and J by 0 bases, with 9 bases between. The CDR3, as DNA: TGTGCCAGCAGCTTAGCGGGACTTAGCTCCTACGAGCAGTACTTC. This encodes CASSLAGLSSYEQYF.

V usage is TRBV19 and J usage is TRBJ2-5, with D tentatively TRBD1 (6 bases). The V gene lost 4 bases and the J gene lost 3 bases, with 9 bases spanning the gap. This CDR3 has 13 amino acids. Germline assignment: CDR1 LNHDA and CDR2 SQIVND (reference sequence). As DNA, the CDR3 is TGTGCCAGTAGTACGACAGGCAAAGAGACCCAGTACTTC. Its protein product is CASSTTGKETQYF. Full variable domain (remainder filled in from reference TRBV19 and TRBJ2-5): DGGITQSPKYLFRKEGQNVTLSCEQNLNHDAMYWYRQDPGQGLRLIYYSQIVNDFQKGDIAEGYSVSREKKESFPLTVTSAQKNPTAFYLCASSTTGKETQYFGPGTRLLVL.

The chain carries TRBV4-3 and TRBJ2-5, with TRBD2 as a possible D gene (6 bases). The germline V and J ends were trimmed by 1 base and 7 bases, with 19 bases remaining between them. The germline V gene has CDR1 LGHNA and CDR2 YSLEER. This CDR3 region has 16 residues. The CDR3 here is CASSQAFGAGTGTQYF. CDR3 nucleotides: TGCGCCAGCAGCCAAGCCTTTGGCGCGGGAACGGGGACCCAGTACTTC.

V usage is TRBV5-4 and J usage is TRBJ2-2, with 11 bases identical to TRBD2. Germline V gene data show CDR1 as SGHNT and CDR2 as YYREEE (reference sequence). Trimming at V came to 4 bases and at J to 4 bases, leaving 12 bases not matched to a gene. CDR3 length equals 18 residues. CDR3 in DNA: TGTGCCAGCAGCCGTGGGGTGACTAGCGGGATTAGCACCGGGGAGCTGTTTTTT. Translation gives CASSRGVTSGISTGELFF.

The chain employs TRBV18 and TRBJ1-2, with TRBD1 matching 9 bases. The CDR3 length is 15 residues. Per the germline V gene, CDR1 is KGHSH and CDR2 is LQKENI. Losses at the gene ends were 3 bases for V and 8 bases for J; bases not matched to a gene: 10. The CDR3 DNA reads as TGTGCCAGCTCACCCTCGGGGACAGGGTTTTGGGGCTACACCTTC. Its protein product is CASSPSGTGFWGYTF.

The count of this clone is one. J is TRBJ1-3 and V is TRBV11-2; 7 positions match TRBD1. The CDR3 has 16 amino acids. The junction had 3 bases not matched to a gene; V was cut back by 1 base and J by 0 bases. Germline CDR1 and CDR2: SGHAT and FQNNGV. The CDR3 sequence is CASSLGTGDSGNTIYF. In DNA, the CDR3 is TGTGCCAGCAGCTTAGGGACAGGTGACTCTGGAAACACCATATATTTT.

Note on this clone: The same CDR3 is also encoded by other DNA sequences in this sample. The CDR3 reads CASSSGQGHSPLHF. CDR3 coding DNA: TGTGCCAGCAGCTCGGGACAGGGTCATTCACCCCTCCACTTT. The rearrangement uses TRBV11-2 and TRBJ1-6; 9 nucleotides line up with TRBD1. The V and J ends lost 4 bases and 8 bases, in that order; junction bases with no gene match: 3. Germline CDR1 reads SGHAT; CDR2 reads FQNNGV. This CDR3 comprises 14 residues.

With respect to this clone: The sample contains more than one DNA sequence encoding this CDR3. The chain has TRBV11-2 and TRBJ2-1, with 9 bases that match TRBD2. Germline trimming cut 2 bases from V and 6 bases from J; bases unmatched to any gene: 8. This CDR3 has 16 residues. The germline V gene has CDR1 SGHAT and CDR2 FQNNGV. The CDR3 is CASSLPGLAGVNEQFF. Written as DNA, the CDR3 is TGTGCCAGCAGCTTACCCGGGTTAGCGGGGGTCAATGAGCAGTTCTTC.

The chain employs TRBV27 and TRBJ2-3; D is undetermined. Germline lookup yields CDR1 MNHEY and CDR2 SMNVEV (reference sequence). The CDR3 is 15 amino acids. Between the trimmed V and J ends, which lost 0 bases and 8 bases, there was a span of 15 bases. The DNA of the CDR3 is TGTGCCAGCAGTTTATCCAGTGCAACTATTATTACGCAGTATTTT. It translates to CASSLSSATIITQYF.

The chain joins TRBV5-1 to TRBJ2-5, with D perhaps TRBD1 (6 bases). CDR3 length equals 16 residues. CDR1 is SGHRS, CDR2 YFSETQ, per germline. Trimming left V 0 bases short and J 1 base short, with 13 bases between. CDR3 amino acids: CASSLGNTGSQETQYF. CDR3 DNA sequence: TGCGCCAGCAGCTTGGGAAACACAGGGTCCCAAGAGACCCAGTACTTC.

J is TRBJ2-3 and V is TRBV5-6, with D perhaps TRBD2 (6 bases). Germline V gene sequence: CDR1 SGHDT, CDR2 YYEEEE. The CDR3 spans 16 residues. The V end was cut by 1 base, the J end by 8 bases, with 20 bases between. As DNA, the CDR3 is TGTGCCAGCAGCTTGCCTGGGACTGGAAAGGGTAGTACGCAGTATTTT. Translation gives CASSLPGTGKGSTQYF.

This clone was counted ten times or more. The gene calls are TRBV6-1 and TRBJ2-7; D call uncertain. The CDR3 is 13 amino acids. The V gene lost 11 bases and the J gene lost 3 bases, with 17 bases spanning the gap. Germline V gene sequence: CDR1 MNHNS, CDR2 SASEGT. CDR3 coding DNA: TGTGCCGGGCTTGGACGCGGAGACTACGAGCAGTACTTC. This codes for CAGLGRGDYEQYF.

The chain combines TRBV4-1 with TRBJ2-7; D perhaps matches TRBD1 (6 bases). This CDR3 has 16 residues. CDR1 MGHRA and CDR2 YSYEKL come from the germline V gene. Trimming stripped 1 base from V and 4 bases from J, with 17 bases between. CDR3 protein: CASSQVGGLARYEQYF. The CDR3 nucleotides read TGCGCCAGCAGCCAAGTAGGGGGATTAGCACGATACGAGCAGTACTTC.